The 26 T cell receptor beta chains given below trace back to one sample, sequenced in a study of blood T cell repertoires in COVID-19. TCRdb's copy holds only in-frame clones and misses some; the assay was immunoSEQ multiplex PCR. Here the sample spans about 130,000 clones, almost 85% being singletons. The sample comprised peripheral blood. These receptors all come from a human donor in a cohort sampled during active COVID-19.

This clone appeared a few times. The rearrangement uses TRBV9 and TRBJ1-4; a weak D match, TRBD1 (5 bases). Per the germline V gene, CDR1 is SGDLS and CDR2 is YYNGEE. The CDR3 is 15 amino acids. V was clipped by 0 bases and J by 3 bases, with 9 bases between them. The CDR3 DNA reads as TGTGCCAGCAGCGTAGGTAGGGGCTCTAATGAAAAACTGTTTTTT. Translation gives CASSVGRGSNEKLFF.

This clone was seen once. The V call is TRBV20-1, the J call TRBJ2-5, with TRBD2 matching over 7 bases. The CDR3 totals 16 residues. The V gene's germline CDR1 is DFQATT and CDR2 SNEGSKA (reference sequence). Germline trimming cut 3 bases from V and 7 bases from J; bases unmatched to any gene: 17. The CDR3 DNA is TGCAGTGCTAGTGACCCCCGGGCGGGGGTAGATGGGACCCAGTACTTC. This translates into CSASDPRAGVDGTQYF.

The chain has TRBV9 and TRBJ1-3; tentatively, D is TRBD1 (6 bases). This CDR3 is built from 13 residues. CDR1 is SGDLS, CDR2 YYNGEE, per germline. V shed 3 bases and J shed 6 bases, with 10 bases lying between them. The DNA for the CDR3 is TGTGCCAGCAGCGAGGGGGGGCTAAACACCATATATTTT. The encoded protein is CASSEGGLNTIYF.

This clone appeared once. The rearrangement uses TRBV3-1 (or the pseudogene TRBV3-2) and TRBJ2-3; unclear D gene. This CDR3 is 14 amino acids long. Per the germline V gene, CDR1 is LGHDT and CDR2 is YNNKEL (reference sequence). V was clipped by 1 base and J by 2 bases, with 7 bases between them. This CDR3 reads CASSQAQYTDTQYF. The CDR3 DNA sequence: TGTGCCAGCAGCCAAGCCCAGTACACAGATACGCAGTATTTT.

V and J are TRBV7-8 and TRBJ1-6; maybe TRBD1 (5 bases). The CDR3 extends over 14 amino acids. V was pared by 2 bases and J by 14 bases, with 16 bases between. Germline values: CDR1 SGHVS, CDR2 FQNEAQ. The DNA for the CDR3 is TGTGCCAGCAGCTTACAAGGTCAGGGTGTAACCCTCCACTTT. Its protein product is CASSLQGQGVTLHF. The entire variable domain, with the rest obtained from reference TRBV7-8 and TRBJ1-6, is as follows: GAGVSQSPRYKVAKRGQDVALRCDPISGHVSLFWYQQALGQGPEFLTYFQNEAQLDKSGLPSDRFFAERPEGSVSTLKIQRTQQEDSAVYLCASSLQGQGVTLHFGNGTRLTVT.

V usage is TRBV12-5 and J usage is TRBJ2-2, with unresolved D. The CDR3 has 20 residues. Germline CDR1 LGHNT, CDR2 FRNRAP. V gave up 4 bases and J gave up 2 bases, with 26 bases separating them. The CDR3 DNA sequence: TGTGCTAGTGGTTCTACCTCATCCCTTCGCTTCCGCGGCAACACCGGGGAGCTGTTTTTT. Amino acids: CASGSTSSLRFRGNTGELFF.

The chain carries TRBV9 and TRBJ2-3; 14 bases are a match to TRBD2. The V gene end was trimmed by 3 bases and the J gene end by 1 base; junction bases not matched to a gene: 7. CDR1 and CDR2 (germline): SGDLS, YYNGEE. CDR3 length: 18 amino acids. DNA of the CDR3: TGTGCCAGCAGCGCTGAGGGACTAGCGGGGGAGGGCACAGATACGCAGTATTTT. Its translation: CASSAEGLAGEGTDTQYF.

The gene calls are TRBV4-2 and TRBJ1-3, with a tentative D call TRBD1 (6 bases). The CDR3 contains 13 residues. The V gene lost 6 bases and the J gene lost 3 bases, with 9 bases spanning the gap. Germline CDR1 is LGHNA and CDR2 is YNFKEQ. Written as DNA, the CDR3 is TGTGCCAGCAGTCCGGACAGTGGAAACACCATATATTTT. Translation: CASSPDSGNTIYF.

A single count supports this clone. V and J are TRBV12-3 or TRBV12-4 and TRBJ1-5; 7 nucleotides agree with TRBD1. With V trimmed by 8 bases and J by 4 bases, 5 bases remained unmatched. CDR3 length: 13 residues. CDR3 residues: CASAQQGNQPQHF. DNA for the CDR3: TGTGCCAGCGCTCAACAGGGGAATCAGCCCCAGCATTTT.

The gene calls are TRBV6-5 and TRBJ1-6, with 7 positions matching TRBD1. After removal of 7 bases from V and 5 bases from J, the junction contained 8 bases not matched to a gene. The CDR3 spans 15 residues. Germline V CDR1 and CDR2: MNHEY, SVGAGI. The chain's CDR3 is CASNSGTDDNSPLHF. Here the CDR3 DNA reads TGTGCCAGCAATTCCGGGACAGATGATAATTCACCCCTCCACTTT.

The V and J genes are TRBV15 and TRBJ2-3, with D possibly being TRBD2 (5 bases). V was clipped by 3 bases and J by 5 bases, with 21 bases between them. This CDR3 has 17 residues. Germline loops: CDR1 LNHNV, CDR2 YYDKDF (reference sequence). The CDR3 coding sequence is TGTGCCACCAGCAGGCTCGGGGTCCGACTTGATGGAGATACGCAGTATTTT. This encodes CATSRLGVRLDGDTQYF.

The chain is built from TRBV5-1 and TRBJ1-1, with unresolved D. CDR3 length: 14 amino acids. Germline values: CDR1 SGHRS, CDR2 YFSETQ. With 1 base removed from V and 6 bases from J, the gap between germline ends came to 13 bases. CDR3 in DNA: TGCGCCAGCAGCTTGCAGGCATTTTCGGCTGAAGCTTTCTTT. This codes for CASSLQAFSAEAFF.

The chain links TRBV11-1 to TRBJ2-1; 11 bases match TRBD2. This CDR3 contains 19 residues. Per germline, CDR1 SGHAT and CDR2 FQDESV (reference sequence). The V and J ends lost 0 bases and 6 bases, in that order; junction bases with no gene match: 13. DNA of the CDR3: TGTGCCAGCAGCTTAGCTTCTAGCGGGGGGTCCGCAGGACGCAATGAGCAGTTCTTC. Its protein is CASSLASSGGSAGRNEQFF.

CDR3 bases: TGCGCCAGCGACCCCGGGACAGGGAGGACTGAAGCTTTCTTT. Residues: CASDPGTGRTEAFF. The chain joins TRBV5-1 to TRBJ1-1, with TRBD1 matching over 9 bases. V was clipped by 7 bases and J by 5 bases; unmatched bases: 9. The CDR3 sequence is 14 residues long. Germline V gives CDR1 SGHRS, CDR2 YFSETQ.

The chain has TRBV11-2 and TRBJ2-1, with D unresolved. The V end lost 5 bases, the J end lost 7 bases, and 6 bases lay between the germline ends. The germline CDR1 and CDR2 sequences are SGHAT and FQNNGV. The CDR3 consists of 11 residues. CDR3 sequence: CASSTSNEQFF. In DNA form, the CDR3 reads TGTGCCAGCAGCACAAGTAATGAGCAGTTCTTC. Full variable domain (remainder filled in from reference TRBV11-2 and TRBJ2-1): EAGVAQSPRYKIIEKRQSVAFWCNPISGHATLYWYQQILGQGPKLLIQFQNNGVVDDSQLPKDRFSAERLKGVDSTLKIQPAKLEDSAVYLCASSTSNEQFFGPGTRLTVL.

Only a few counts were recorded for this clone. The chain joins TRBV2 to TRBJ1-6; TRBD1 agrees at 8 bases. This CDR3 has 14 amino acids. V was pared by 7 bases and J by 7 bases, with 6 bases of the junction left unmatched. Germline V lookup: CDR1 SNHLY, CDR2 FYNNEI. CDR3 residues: CASTADRANSPLHF. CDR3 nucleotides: TGTGCCAGCACCGCGGACAGGGCGAATTCACCCCTCCACTTT.

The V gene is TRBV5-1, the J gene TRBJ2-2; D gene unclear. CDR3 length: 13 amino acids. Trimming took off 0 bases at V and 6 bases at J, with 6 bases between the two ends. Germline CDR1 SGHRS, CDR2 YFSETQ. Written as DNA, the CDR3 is TGCGCCAGCAGCTTGGATCTCCCCGGGGAGCTGTTTTTT. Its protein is CASSLDLPGELFF.

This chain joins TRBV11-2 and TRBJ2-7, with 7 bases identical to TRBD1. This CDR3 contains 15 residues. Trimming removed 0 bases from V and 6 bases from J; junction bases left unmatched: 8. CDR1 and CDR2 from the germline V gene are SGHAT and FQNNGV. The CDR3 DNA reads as TGTGCCAGCAGCTTAGAAAAAGTCAGGGGGAGCGAGCAGTACTTC. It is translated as CASSLEKVRGSEQYF.

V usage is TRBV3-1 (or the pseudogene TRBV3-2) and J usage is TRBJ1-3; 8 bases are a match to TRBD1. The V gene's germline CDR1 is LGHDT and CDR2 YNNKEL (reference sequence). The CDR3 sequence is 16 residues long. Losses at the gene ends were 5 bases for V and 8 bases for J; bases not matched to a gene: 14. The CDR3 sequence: CASSSTTGAPGYTIYF. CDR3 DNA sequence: TGTGCCAGCAGCTCAACGACAGGGGCCCCGGGGTACACCATATATTTT.

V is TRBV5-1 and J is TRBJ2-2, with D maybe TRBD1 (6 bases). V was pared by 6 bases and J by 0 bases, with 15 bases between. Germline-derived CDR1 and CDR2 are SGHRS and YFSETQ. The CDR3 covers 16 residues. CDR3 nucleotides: TGCGCCAGCACCCTCATGCCAGGGGCGAACACCGGGGAGCTGTTTTTT. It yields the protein CASTLMPGANTGELFF. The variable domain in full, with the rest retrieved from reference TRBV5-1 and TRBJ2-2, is KAGVTQTPRYLIKTRGQQVTLSCSPISGHRSVSWYQQTPGQGLQFLFEYFSETQRNKGNFPGRFSGRQFSNSRSEMNVSTLELGDSALYLCASTLMPGANTGELFFGEGSRLTVL.

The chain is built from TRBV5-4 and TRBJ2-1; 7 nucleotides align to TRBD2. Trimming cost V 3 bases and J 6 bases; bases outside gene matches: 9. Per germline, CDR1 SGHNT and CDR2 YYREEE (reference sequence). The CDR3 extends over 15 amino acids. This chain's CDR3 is CASSSYSGGGNEQFF. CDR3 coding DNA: TGTGCCAGCAGCTCTTATTCGGGAGGTGGCAATGAGCAGTTCTTC.

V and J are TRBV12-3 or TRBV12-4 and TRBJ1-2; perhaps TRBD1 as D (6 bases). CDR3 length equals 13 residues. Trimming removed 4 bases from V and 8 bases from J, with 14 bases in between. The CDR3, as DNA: TGTGCCAGCAGTTCGGGGGGGGCGAACGGCTACACCTTC. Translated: CASSSGGANGYTF.

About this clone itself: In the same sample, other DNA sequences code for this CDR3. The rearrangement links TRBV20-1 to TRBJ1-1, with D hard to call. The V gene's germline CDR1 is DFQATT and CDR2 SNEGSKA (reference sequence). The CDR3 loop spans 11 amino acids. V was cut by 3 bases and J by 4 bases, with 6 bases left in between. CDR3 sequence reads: CSASSLTEAFF. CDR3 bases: TGCAGTGCTAGTTCCCTCACTGAAGCTTTCTTT.

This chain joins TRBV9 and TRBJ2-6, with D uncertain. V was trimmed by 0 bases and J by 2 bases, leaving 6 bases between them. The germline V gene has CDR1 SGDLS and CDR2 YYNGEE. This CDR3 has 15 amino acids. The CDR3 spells CASSVGSTGANVLTF. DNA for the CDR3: TGTGCCAGCAGCGTAGGGAGCACTGGGGCCAACGTCCTGACTTTC.

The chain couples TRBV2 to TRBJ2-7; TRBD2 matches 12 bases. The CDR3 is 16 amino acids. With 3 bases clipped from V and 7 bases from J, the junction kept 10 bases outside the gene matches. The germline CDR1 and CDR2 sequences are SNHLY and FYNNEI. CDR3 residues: CASSESSGGAKREQYF. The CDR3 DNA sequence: TGTGCCAGCAGTGAGTCTAGCGGGGGGGCAAAGCGGGAGCAGTACTTC. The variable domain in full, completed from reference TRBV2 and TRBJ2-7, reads EPEVTQTPSHQVTQMGQEVILRCVPISNHLYFYWYRQILGQKVEFLVSFYNNEISEKSEIFDDQFSVERPDGSNFTLKIRSTKLEDSAMYFCASSESSGGAKREQYFGPGTRLTVT.

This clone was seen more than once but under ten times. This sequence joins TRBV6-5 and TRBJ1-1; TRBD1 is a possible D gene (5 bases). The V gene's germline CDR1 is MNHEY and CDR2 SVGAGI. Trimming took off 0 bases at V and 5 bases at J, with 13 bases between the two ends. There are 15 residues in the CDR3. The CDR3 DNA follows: TGTGCCAGCAGTTACTCAGCGGGGGTCGGTACTGAAGCTTTCTTT. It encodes CASSYSAGVGTEAFF.